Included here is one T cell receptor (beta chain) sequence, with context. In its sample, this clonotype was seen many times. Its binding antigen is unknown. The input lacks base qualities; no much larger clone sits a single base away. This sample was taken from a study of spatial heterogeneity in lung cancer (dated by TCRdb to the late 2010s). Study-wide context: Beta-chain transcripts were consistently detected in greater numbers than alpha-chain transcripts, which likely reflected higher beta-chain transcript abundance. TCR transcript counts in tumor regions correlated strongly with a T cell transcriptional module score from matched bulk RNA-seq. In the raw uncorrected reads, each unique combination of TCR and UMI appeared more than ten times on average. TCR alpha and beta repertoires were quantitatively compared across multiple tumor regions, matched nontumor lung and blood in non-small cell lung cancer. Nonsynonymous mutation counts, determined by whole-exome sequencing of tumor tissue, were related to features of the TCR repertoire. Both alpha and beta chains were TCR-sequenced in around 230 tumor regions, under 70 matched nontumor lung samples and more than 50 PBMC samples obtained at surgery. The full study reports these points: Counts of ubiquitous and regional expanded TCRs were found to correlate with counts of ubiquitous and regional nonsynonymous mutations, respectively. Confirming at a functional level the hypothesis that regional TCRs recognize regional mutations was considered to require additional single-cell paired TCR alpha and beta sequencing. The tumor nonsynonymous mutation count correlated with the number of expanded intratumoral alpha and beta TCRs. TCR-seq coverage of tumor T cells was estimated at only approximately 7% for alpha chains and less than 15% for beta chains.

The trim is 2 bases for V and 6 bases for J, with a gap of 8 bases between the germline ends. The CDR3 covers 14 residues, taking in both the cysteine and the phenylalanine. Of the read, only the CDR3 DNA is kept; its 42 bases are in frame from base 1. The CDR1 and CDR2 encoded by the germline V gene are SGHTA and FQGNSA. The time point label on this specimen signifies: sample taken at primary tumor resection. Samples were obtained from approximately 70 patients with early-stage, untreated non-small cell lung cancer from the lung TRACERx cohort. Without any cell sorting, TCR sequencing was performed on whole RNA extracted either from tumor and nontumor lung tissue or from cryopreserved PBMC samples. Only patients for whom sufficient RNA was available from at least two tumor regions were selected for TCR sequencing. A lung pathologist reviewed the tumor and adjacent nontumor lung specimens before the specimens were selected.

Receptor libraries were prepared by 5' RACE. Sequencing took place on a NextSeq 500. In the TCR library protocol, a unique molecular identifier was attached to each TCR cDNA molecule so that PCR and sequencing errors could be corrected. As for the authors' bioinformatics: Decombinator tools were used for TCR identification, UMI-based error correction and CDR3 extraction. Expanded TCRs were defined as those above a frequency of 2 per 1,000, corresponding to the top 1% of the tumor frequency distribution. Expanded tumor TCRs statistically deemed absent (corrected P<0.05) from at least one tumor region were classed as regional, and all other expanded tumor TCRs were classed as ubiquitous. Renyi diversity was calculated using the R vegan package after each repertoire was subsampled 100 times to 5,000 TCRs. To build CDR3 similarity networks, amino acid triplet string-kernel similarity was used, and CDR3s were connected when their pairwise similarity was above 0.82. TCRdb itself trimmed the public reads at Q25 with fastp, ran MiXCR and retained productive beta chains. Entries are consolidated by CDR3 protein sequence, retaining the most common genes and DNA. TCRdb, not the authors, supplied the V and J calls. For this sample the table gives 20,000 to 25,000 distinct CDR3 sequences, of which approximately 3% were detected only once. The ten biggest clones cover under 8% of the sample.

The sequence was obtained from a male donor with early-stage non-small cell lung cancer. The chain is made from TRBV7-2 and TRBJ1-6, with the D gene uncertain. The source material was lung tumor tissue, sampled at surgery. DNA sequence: TGTGCCAGCAGCTTAAAGGGTGGTAATTCACCCCTCCACTTT. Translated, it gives CASSLKGGNSPLHF.